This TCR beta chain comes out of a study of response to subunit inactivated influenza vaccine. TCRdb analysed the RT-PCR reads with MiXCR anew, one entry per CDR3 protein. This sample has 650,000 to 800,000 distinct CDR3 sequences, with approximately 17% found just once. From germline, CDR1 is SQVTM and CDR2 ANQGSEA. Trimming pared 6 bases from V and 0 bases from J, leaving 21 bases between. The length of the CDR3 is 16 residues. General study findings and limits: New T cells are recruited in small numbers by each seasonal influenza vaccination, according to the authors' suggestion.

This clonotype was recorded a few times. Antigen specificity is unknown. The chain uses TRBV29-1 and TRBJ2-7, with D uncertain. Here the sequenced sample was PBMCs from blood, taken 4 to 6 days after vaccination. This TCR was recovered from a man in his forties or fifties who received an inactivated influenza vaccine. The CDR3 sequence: CSVKGGSLTTSYEQYF. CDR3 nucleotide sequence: TGCAGCGTGAAGGGTGGGTCTTTAACCACCTCCTACGAGCAGTACTTC.